This T cell receptor beta chain comes out of a study of T-cell reconstitution after alpha-beta-depleted transplantation in children. This clonotype was found a few times. Its antigen is unidentified. General study results and limits: Some patients owed their high day-60 TCRbeta diversity to surviving recipient T cells and thymic progenitors.

Preparation of the TCRbeta library involved a method that used unique molecular identifiers. One entry per CDR3 protein, called by TCRdb with MiXCR from the PCR reads. The sample includes almost 600,000 distinct CDR3 sequences, 27% of them seen just once. The germline gives CDR1 KGHDR, CDR2 SFDVKD. This CDR3 is 17 amino acids long. J was trimmed by 5 bases and V by 3 bases; bases with no gene match: 10. The sequence was collected from a boy under two years old with Wiskott-Aldrich syndrome, due to receive a stem cell transplant. The chain carries TRBV24-1 and TRBJ2-5; 11 bases align to TRBD2. The source material was PBMCs, sampled before TCRalphabeta/CD19-depleted stem cell transplant. For the CDR3, the DNA is TGTGCCACCAGTGATGGGCGGGTACTAGCGGGAGTGGAGACCCAGTACTTC. This gives the protein CATSDGRVLAGVETQYF.